This T cell receptor (beta chain) was observed in a study of blood T cell repertoires in COVID-19. Germline values: CDR1 SGHTA, CDR2 FQGNSA. The CDR3 has 16 amino acids. Between the trimmed V and J ends, which lost 1 base and 7 bases, there was a span of 20 bases. Sequenced by immunoSEQ multiplex PCR; TCRdb stores in-frame clones only, minus some. This sample yields hundreds of thousands of clones, of which roughly 90% are seen a single time; approximately 0.7% belongs to the top ten. The origin of this receptor is a human donor in a cohort sampled during active COVID-19. The rearrangement joins TRBV7-2 to TRBJ2-7, with D tentatively TRBD1 (6 bases). The sequencing input was peripheral blood. In DNA, the CDR3 is TGTGCCAGCAGCTTAGAGGGCCGGGCAGGGGCCGTGGAGCAGTACTTC. It encodes CASSLEGRAGAVEQYF.